These T cell receptor beta chains were read from a single sample in a study of blood T cell repertoires in COVID-19. The data were produced by immunoSEQ multiplex PCR, yet TCRdb's version contains in-frame clones alone and is incomplete. The table shows some 190,000 clones, with approximately 91% occurring only once. The source material was peripheral blood. The source is a man aged 25-45 years with acute or convalescent COVID-19. Each CDR3 is given with its conserved first and last residue. D genes are given only for firm matches.

j_gene,d_gene,v_gene,CDR3aa
TRBJ2-6,-,TRBV13,CASSWGGFNSGANVLTF
TRBJ1-5,-,TRBV19,CASTGYSNQPQHF
TRBJ1-1,TRBD1,TRBV6-6,CASSYKRGTGFTEAFF
TRBJ2-1,TRBD2,TRBV7-9,CASSLEVAGVYNEQFF
TRBJ1-2,TRBD1,TRBV5-6,CASNRQGGGYGYTF
TRBJ1-5,-,TRBV6-2/TRBV6-3,CASSYSGSNQPQHF
TRBJ1-3,TRBD1,TRBV6-6,CASSPPGQGVGNTIYF
TRBJ1-5,TRBD1,TRBV6-8,CASSYRTGGASNQPQHF
TRBJ2-7,-,TRBV6-1,CASSEPGSRREYEQYF
TRBJ2-2,TRBD1,TRBV11-3,CASSPDRRNTGELFF
TRBJ1-1,-,TRBV9,CASSTGNGLNTEAFF
TRBJ2-1,-,TRBV7-9,CASSWVADSYNEQFF
TRBJ2-7,-,TRBV6-2/TRBV6-3,CASSYSALVGEQYF
TRBJ2-7,TRBD1,TRBV5-1,CASSLATGGNEQYF
TRBJ1-4,TRBD1,TRBV4-1,CASQGQGFAKLFF
TRBJ1-2,-,TRBV28,CASRTADYGYTF
TRBJ2-7,TRBD2,TRBV4-2,CASSQSSGTYEQYF
TRBJ1-2,-,TRBV12-2,CASRPQPRGNYGYTF
TRBJ2-5,-,TRBV6-2/TRBV6-3,CASSYSRGGGGAQYF
TRBJ1-3,-,TRBV5-1,CASSLDFSGNTIYF
TRBJ1-1,-,TRBV6-5,CASRGGHTEAFF
TRBJ2-5,TRBD2,TRBV6-5,CASRLAGGGETQYF
TRBJ2-3,-,TRBV4-1,CASSHQGTDTQYF
TRBJ1-5,-,TRBV5-5,CASSLVLAGAQHF
TRBJ2-3,-,TRBV9,CASSAGEGQYF
TRBJ2-7,TRBD1,TRBV7-8,CASSPRQGSYEQYF
TRBJ1-1,-,TRBV12-3/TRBV12-4,CATQRGNTEAFF
TRBJ2-3,TRBD2,TRBV24-1,CATSPAGFTDTQYF
TRBJ1-4,TRBD1,TRBV27,CASSVHRGLREKLFF
TRBJ1-1,TRBD1,TRBV2,CASTPRTGGWNTEAFF
TRBJ1-5,TRBD1,TRBV19,CASSIRDRAWSNQPQHF
TRBJ1-5,-,TRBV7-9,CASSLTGNQPQHF
TRBJ2-7,-,TRBV6-5,CASRALANYEQYF
TRBJ1-1,-,TRBV30,CAWSRRDTVEAFF
TRBJ1-5,-,TRBV15,CATRGADSNQPQHF
TRBJ2-2,TRBD1,TRBV11-2,CASRPDRAGTGELFF
TRBJ1-1,TRBD1,TRBV18,CASSTRQGALDTEAFF
TRBJ2-3,TRBD2,TRBV7-9,CASSLGLAKSTDTQYF
TRBJ1-2,-,TRBV27,CASKLGAGVDYGYTF
TRBJ2-2,TRBD2,TRBV5-1,CASRFRLAGGGGTGELFF
TRBJ1-2,TRBD1,TRBV28,CASSLTGQGEYGYTF
TRBJ1-6,-,TRBV24-1,CATAWLQVSSNSPLHF
TRBJ1-1,-,TRBV20-1,CSARETGEAFF
TRBJ1-5,TRBD1,TRBV10-3,CAISESNGQGRQPQHF
TRBJ1-4,-,TRBV5-4,CASGRENRVGEKLFF
TRBJ2-7,-,TRBV19,CASSIDLRFSQYF
TRBJ1-1,-,TRBV12-5,CASGLERTEAFF
TRBJ1-3,-,TRBV18,CASSPRGLAFGNTIYF